A selection of T cell receptor beta chains follows, all from one sample in a study of T cells in Graves' hyperthyroidism and ophthalmopathy. TCRdb independently ran MiXCR on the multiplex PCR reads; one entry per CDR3 protein. The sample carries roughly 300,000 distinct CDR3 sequences, 14% recorded once. Input material: blood. The receptors shown here come from a woman in her thirties with Graves' hyperthyroidism. Each CDR3 is given with its conserved first and last residue. The D gene is left open where the match is weak. Size tells how often a clone was seen (once, few, many) or the class of an expanded clone, and some rows leave it out.

-,TRBJ2-1,-,TRBV2,TGTGCCAGCAGTGTGGACATTCTGAGCTCCTACAATGAGCAGTTCTTC,CASSVDILSSYNEQFF
-,TRBJ2-1,TRBD2,TRBV13,TGTGCCAGCAGCTTAGAAACGGGACTAGCGGCCTACAATGAGCAGTTCTTC,CASSLETGLAAYNEQFF
many,TRBJ2-3,-,TRBV12-3/TRBV12-4,TGTGCCAGCAGTTTATTTGGCGGGGTCACAGATACGCAGTATTTT,CASSLFGGVTDTQYF
many,TRBJ2-1,-,TRBV3-1,TGTGCCAGCAGCCAAGGGGCTATCTCCTACAATGAGCAGTTCTTC,CASSQGAISYNEQFF
-,TRBJ2-7,-,TRBV4-2,TGTGCCAGCAGCCCAATGGGTCCAGCCTACGAGCAGTACTTC,CASSPMGPAYEQYF
few,TRBJ2-7,-,TRBV20-1,TGCAGTGCTAGTCCTGCGGGAACTTACGAGCAGTACTTC,CSASPAGTYEQYF
few,TRBJ1-4,-,TRBV7-9,TGTGCCAGCAGCGACTCAGGGACTACTGAAAAACTGTTTTTT,CASSDSGTTEKLFF
many,TRBJ2-3,-,TRBV6-1,TGTGCCAGCAGTTACCAGAGAGCTAGCACAGATACGCAGTATTTT,CASSYQRASTDTQYF
-,TRBJ2-7,-,TRBV5-8,TGTGCCAGCAGAACTAAGGGGACGAGGAAACTCGAGCAGTACTTC,CASRTKGTRKLEQYF
many,TRBJ2-5,-,TRBV28,TGTGCCAGCAGTACCCCCTCCCTAGGGGGACAAGAGACCCAGTACTTC,CASSTPSLGGQETQYF
-,TRBJ2-5,-,TRBV30,TGTGCCTGGTGGGCAGGGGAGAAGACCCAGTACTTC,CAWWAGEKTQYF
-,TRBJ2-7,-,TRBV29-1,TGCAGCGTTGCCCGACTGGGGTACGAGCAGTACTTC,CSVARLGYEQYF
-,TRBJ2-7,TRBD2,TRBV11-2,TGTGCCAGCAGCTTCACGACTAGCGGCTACGAGCAGTACTTC,CASSFTTSGYEQYF
many,TRBJ2-1,TRBD2,TRBV12-3/TRBV12-4,TGTGCCAGCAGTTTAGACCGGGACTACGACAATGAGCAGTTCTTC,CASSLDRDYDNEQFF
few,TRBJ2-7,-,TRBV11-2,TGTGCCAGCAGCTCCCCCCGGAGTAGATCCTACGAGCAGTGCTTC,CASSSPRSRSYEQCF
many,TRBJ1-1,-,TRBV28,TGTGCCAGCAGTCCCCCAGAGGGACTGAACACTGAAGCTTTCTTT,CASSPPEGLNTEAFF
-,TRBJ2-2,-,TRBV29-1,TGCAGCGTTGAAGTAGCTAGCGCCGGGGAGCTGTTTTTT,CSVEVASAGELFF
-,TRBJ1-5,TRBD1,TRBV7-9,TGTGCCAGCAGCTTAACCCCGGGACAGGGAGGATCTCAGCCCCAGCATTTT,CASSLTPGQGGSQPQHF
-,TRBJ1-1,-,TRBV20-1,TGCAGTGCTAGAGGACGGCCAGACACTGAAGCTTTCTTT,CSARGRPDTEAFF
-,TRBJ2-3,-,TRBV11-2,TGTGCCAGCAGCTTCGATCGGGGAGTTCAGACGCAGTATTTT,CASSFDRGVQTQYF
many,TRBJ2-7,-,TRBV20-1,TGCAGTGCGAGGGACCACCCTGACGCAGAGCAGTACTTC,CSARDHPDAEQYF
many,TRBJ2-1,-,TRBV6-2/TRBV6-3,TGTGCCAGCAGTTACAGTCGTTGGGGACCTACCTACAATGAGCAGTTCTTC,CASSYSRWGPTYNEQFF
few,TRBJ2-1,TRBD2,TRBV19,TGTGCCAGTAGTATATCCGCGGGAGGCGGGGACGAGCAGTTCTTC,CASSISAGGGDEQFF
many,TRBJ2-7,-,TRBV11-1,TGTGCCAGCAGCTTGGTAGGGGCTACGATCTACGAGCAGTACTTC,CASSLVGATIYEQYF
many,TRBJ2-3,-,TRBV5-1,TGCGCCAGCAGCTTGTCGACTAGCACAGATACGCAGTATTTT,CASSLSTSTDTQYF
many,TRBJ1-2,-,TRBV3-1,TGTGCCAGCAATCCGACCGTAACTTCTAACTATGGCTACACCTTC,CASNPTVTSNYGYTF
many,TRBJ1-1,-,TRBV6-1,TGTGCCAGCAGCTCGGCTAGTACATTTGGCACTGAAGCTTTCTTT,CASSSASTFGTEAFF
many,TRBJ2-7,-,TRBV2,TGTGCCAGCAGTGCGGGGAGACAGGCCTACGAGCAGTACTTC,CASSAGRQAYEQYF
many,TRBJ2-5,TRBD2,TRBV29-1,TGCAGCGTTGAAGATCTCGGACTAGCGGGCTTAGAGACCCAGTACTTC,CSVEDLGLAGLETQYF
few,TRBJ2-1,TRBD1,TRBV2,TGTGCCAGCAGTCAAATCGGACAGGGGTACAATGAGCAGTTCTTC,CASSQIGQGYNEQFF
many,TRBJ1-2,-,TRBV2,TGTGCCAGCAGTGAGGAGCAGGGAAACTATGGCTACACCTTC,CASSEEQGNYGYTF
-,TRBJ2-6,TRBD2,TRBV27,TGTGCCACCTCCGGGACTAGCCCCATCGCTGGGGCCAACGTCCTGACTTTC,CATSGTSPIAGANVLTF
many,TRBJ2-1,-,TRBV12-3/TRBV12-4,TGTGCCAGCAGTTTAATGGTTACGAGCTCCTACAATGAGCAGTTCTTC,CASSLMVTSSYNEQFF
few,TRBJ2-5,-,TRBV29-1,TGCAGCGTTGGCTGGGACCAAGAGACCCAGTACTTC,CSVGWDQETQYF
few,TRBJ1-1,-,TRBV29-1,TGCAGCGTTGGACGAGTCACTGAAGCTTTCTTT,CSVGRVTEAFF
many,TRBJ2-7,-,TRBV3-1,TGTGCCAGCAGCCAACGCGACGAGCAGTACTTC,CASSQRDEQYF
-,TRBJ1-5,-,TRBV7-9,TGTGCCAGCAGCCCGGGGACCGGACCCCCGCCCCGGACCCACAATCAGCCCCAGCATTTT,CASSPGTGPPPRTHNQPQHF
few,TRBJ1-5,-,TRBV27,TGTGCCAGCAGTTTCGTGAATCAGCCCCAGCATTTT,CASSFVNQPQHF
many,TRBJ2-1,-,TRBV6-2/TRBV6-3,TGTGCCAGCCTGAGCGGCATCTCCAATGAGCAGTTCTTC,CASLSGISNEQFF
few,TRBJ2-1,TRBD1,TRBV15,TGTGCCACCAGCAGAGAAGGAGGGACAGGGAGAGAGCAGTTCTTC,CATSREGGTGREQFF
many,TRBJ2-6,-,TRBV5-1,TGCGCCAGCAGCCCGGGCTCTGGGGCCAACGTCCTGACTTTC,CASSPGSGANVLTF